The 16 T cell receptor beta chains in this list originate from one sample, sequenced in a study of T-cell reconstitution after alpha-beta-depleted transplantation in children. The library targeted TCRbeta and was prepared with unique molecular identifiers. From the PCR reads, TCRdb called clonotypes with MiXCR, one entry per CDR3 protein. The sample includes fewer than 120,000 distinct CDR3 sequences, around a tenth seen only once; the top ten take about 8.8%. This specimen was PBMCs from the stem cell graft donor, taken from the stem cell graft. These receptor sequences come from a human donor who donated a stem cell graft to a child with acute lymphoblastic leukemia.

This clonotype was observed many times. As DNA, the CDR3 is TGTGCCAGCAAAACAGTCTCCTACGAGCAGTACTTC. The encoded protein is CASKTVSYEQYF. The chain recombines TRBV6-6 with TRBJ2-7; D ambiguous. CDR3 length: 12 amino acids. V shed 7 bases and J shed 0 bases, with 7 bases lying between them. Germline V lookup: CDR1 MNHNY, CDR2 SVGAGI (reference sequence).

The table lists this clonotype with many counts. The CDR3 DNA sequence: TGTGCCAGCAGCTTAGCTGTCAGGGGAAACGAGCAGTACTTC. Encoded protein: CASSLAVRGNEQYF. This chain uses TRBV7-2 with TRBJ2-7; possible D gene TRBD1, 6 bases. The V gene's germline CDR1 is SGHTA and CDR2 FQGNSA. The CDR3 extends over 14 amino acids. V dropped 0 bases and J dropped 5 bases, with 11 bases sitting between them.

This clonotype was detected ten times or more. V usage is TRBV28 and J usage is TRBJ2-3; D could derive from TRBD1 or TRBD2 (5 bases each). The CDR3 sequence is 15 residues long. Germline CDR1 and CDR2: MDHEN and SYDVKM. The V end lost 6 bases, the J end lost 8 bases, and 21 bases lay between the germline ends. For the CDR3, the DNA is TGTGCCAGCAGAACGACCGGGACCCGGAAGGGTACGCAGTATTTT. Translated: CASRTTGTRKGTQYF.

This clonotype was observed at least ten times. The genes are TRBV20-1 and TRBJ2-2, with D perhaps matching TRBD1 (5 bases). There are 12 residues in the CDR3. Germline-derived CDR1 and CDR2 are DFQATT and SNEGSKA (reference sequence). The ends were cut back, 3 bases at V and 3 bases at J, with 5 bases in the middle. CDR3 in amino acids: CSASRDTGELFF. The CDR3 DNA reads as TGCAGTGCTAGCAGGGACACCGGGGAGCTGTTTTTT.

This clonotype was seen ten or more times. This rearrangement joins TRBV20-1 to TRBJ1-5; the D gene is possibly TRBD1 (5 bases). The CDR3 length is 13 residues. Trimming shortened V by 1 base and J by 7 bases, and 11 bases separated the two germline ends. The germline CDR1 and CDR2 sequences are DFQATT and SNEGSKA (reference sequence). DNA for the CDR3: TGCAGTGCTAGAGTGCCCAGGGCCCAGCCCCAGCATTTT. It translates to CSARVPRAQPQHF.

In its sample, this clonotype was seen many times. V and J are TRBV29-1 and TRBJ2-7; D may be TRBD1 or TRBD2 (5 bases each). The CDR3 consists of 14 residues. In germline, CDR1 is SQVTM, CDR2 ANQGSEA. Trimming cost V 5 bases and J 2 bases, with 16 bases left between them. CDR3 loop: CSVRIRDPPYEQYF. The CDR3 coding sequence is TGCAGCGTTCGCATCCGGGACCCTCCCTACGAGCAGTACTTC.

This clonotype was found many times. The rearrangement links TRBV5-6 to TRBJ1-4, with TRBD1 matching 8 bases. CDR3 length: 14 amino acids. Germline values: CDR1 SGHDT, CDR2 YYEEEE. J lost 8 bases, V lost 4 bases, and 7 bases had no gene match. The CDR3 region has the DNA TGTGCCAGCAGCCTTCGGACAGGGAAGGAAAAACTGTTTTTT. It codes for CASSLRTGKEKLFF.

At least ten counts were recorded for this clonotype. CDR3 sequence reads: CASSQARLSRKEQFF. In DNA form, the CDR3 reads TGCGCCAGCAGCCAGGCGAGGCTTTCGAGAAAGGAGCAGTTCTTC. The chain combines TRBV4-3 with TRBJ2-1; D call uncertain. Per germline, CDR1 LGHNA and CDR2 YSLEER. The germline V and J ends were trimmed by 3 bases and 10 bases, with 19 bases remaining between them. CDR3 size: 15 residues.

The sample holds many counts of this clonotype. The chain recombines TRBV6-2 or TRBV6-3 with TRBJ2-7; 11 nucleotides agree with TRBD2. In germline, CDR1 is MNHEY, CDR2 SVGEGT. V shed 4 bases, J shed 4 bases, and the junction held 6 bases outside the gene matches. This CDR3 contains 15 residues. The chain's CDR3 is CASSSLAGVGYEQYF. As DNA, the CDR3 is TGTGCCAGCAGTTCACTAGCGGGAGTTGGTTACGAGCAGTACTTC.

The chain links TRBV19 to TRBJ1-1; D unresolved. V dropped 10 bases and J dropped 0 bases, with 18 bases sitting between them. The CDR3 is 15 amino acids. Germline V gene data show CDR1 as LNHDA and CDR2 as SQIVND (reference sequence). CDR3 loop: CATLLGGGLNTEAFF. The CDR3 DNA is TGTGCCACCCTCCTTGGAGGCGGACTGAACACTGAAGCTTTCTTT.

CDR3 coding DNA: TGTGCCAGCAGCCAAGATCTAATTGCGGGGGTGTGGTCCTATGGCTACACCTTC. Translated: CASSQDLIAGVWSYGYTF. V gene TRBV3-1 combines with J gene TRBJ1-2; possibly TRBD1 for D (5 bases). Germline V CDR1 and CDR2: LGHDT, YNNKEL (reference sequence). Trimming cost V 0 bases and J 4 bases, with 21 bases left between them. The CDR3 consists of 18 residues.

This clonotype has ten or more counts. The chain carries TRBV3-1 and TRBJ2-7, with 9 bases identical to TRBD1. V was pared by 4 bases and J by 6 bases, with 13 bases of the junction left unmatched. This CDR3 region has 16 residues. Germline CDR1 is LGHDT and CDR2 is YNNKEL (reference sequence). CDR3 sequence reads: CASSRTGDKYSCEQYF. The CDR3 DNA is TGTGCCAGCAGCCGGACAGGGGATAAATACAGCTGCGAGCAGTACTTC.

This clonotype was found many times. The V call is TRBV20-1, the J call TRBJ1-6, with D maybe TRBD1 (6 bases). V was pared by 6 bases and J by 7 bases, with 19 bases between. Per the germline V gene, CDR1 is DFQATT and CDR2 is SNEGSKA (reference sequence). The CDR3 totals 15 residues. CDR3 sequence: CSAKRGGAGNSPLHF. DNA of the CDR3: TGCAGTGCCAAAAGGGGGGGGGCAGGGAATTCACCCCTCCACTTT.

In this sample, this clonotype turned up many times. CDR3 coding DNA: TGTGCCAGCAGCTTAGCGCCCACAGCCGATCTAGGAGATGAAAAACTGTTTTTT. Translated, it gives CASSLAPTADLGDEKLFF. This chain uses TRBV11-1 with TRBJ1-4; D remains ambiguous. Germline V gene lookup returns CDR1 SGHAT and CDR2 FQDESV (reference sequence). With 0 bases removed from V and 6 bases from J, the gap between germline ends came to 20 bases. The CDR3 runs to 18 residues.

This clonotype has a count of ten or more. The rearrangement joins TRBV12-3 or TRBV12-4 to TRBJ2-2; 9 bases align to TRBD1. Trimming took 5 bases from V and 4 from J; bases not matched to a gene: 2. The CDR3 has 14 amino acids. CDR3 sequence: CASSTGGPTGELFF. CDR3 DNA sequence: TGTGCCAGCAGTACAGGGGGCCCCACCGGGGAGCTGTTTTTT.

This clonotype was detected many times. This chain links TRBV7-2 with TRBJ2-3; D ambiguous. The CDR3 length is 15 residues. V was shortened by 6 bases and J by 0 bases, with 13 bases between the two germline ends. Germline assignment: CDR1 SGHTA and CDR2 FQGNSA. CDR3 DNA sequence: TGTGCCAGCAGTTCCCCGGGCCCTAGCACAGATACGCAGTATTTT. It codes for CASSSPGPSTDTQYF.